This T cell receptor (beta chain) was obtained from a study of blood T cell repertoires in COVID-19. Study at large: The analysed material was cDNA or gDNA that came from T cells, B-cell-depleted T cells, or PBMCs.

Participants, about 18 to 90 years old, spanned about two dozen US areas. Repertoires were generated with immunoSEQ multiplex PCR, while TCRdb's copy carries only in-frame clones and drops some. The sample includes about 160,000 clones, 75% to 90% seen only once; the top ten take 3% to 3.5%. Trimming cost V 3 bases and J 3 bases, with 12 bases left between them. The V gene's germline CDR1 is LNHDA and CDR2 SQIVND (reference sequence). The CDR3 is made up of 14 amino acids. This clonotype originated in a woman between 55 and 75 years old who had recovered from COVID-19. The chain recombines TRBV19 with TRBJ2-7; TRBD2 is a possible D gene (7 bases). Sequencing was done on a sample of PBMCs or T cells enriched from blood (not recorded which). CDR3 DNA sequence: TGTGCCAGTAGTATGACGGGGGGCCGCTACGAGCAGTACTTC. Its protein product is CASSMTGGRYEQYF.